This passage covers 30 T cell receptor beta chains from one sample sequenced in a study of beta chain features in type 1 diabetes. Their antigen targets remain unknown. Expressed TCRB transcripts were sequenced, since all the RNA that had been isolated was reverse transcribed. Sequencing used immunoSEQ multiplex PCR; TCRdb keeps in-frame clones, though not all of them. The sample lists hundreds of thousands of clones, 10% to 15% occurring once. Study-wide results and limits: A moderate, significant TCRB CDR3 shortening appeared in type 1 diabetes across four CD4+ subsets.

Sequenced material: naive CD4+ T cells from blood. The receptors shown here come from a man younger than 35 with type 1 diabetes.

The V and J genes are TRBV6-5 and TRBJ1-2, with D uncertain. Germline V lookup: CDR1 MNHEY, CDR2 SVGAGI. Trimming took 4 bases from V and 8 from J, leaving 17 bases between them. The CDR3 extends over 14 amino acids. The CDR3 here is CASSSVAAKRGYTF. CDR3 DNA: TGTGCCAGCAGTTCCGTGGCAGCAAAACGAGGCTACACCTTC.

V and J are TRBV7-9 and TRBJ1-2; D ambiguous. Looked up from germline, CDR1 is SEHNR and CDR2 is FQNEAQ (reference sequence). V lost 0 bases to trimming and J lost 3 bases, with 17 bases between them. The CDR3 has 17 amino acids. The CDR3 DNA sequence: TGTGCCAGCAGCTTAGCACTCTCCCTTGGCCCCTACTATGGCTACACCTTC. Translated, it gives CASSLALSLGPYYGYTF. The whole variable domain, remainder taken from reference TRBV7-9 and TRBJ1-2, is DTGVSQNPRHKITKRGQNVTFRCDPISEHNRLYWYRQTLGQGPEFLTYFQNEAQLEKSRLLSDRFSAERPKGSFSTLEIQRTEQGDSAMYLCASSLALSLGPYYGYTFGSGTRLTVV.

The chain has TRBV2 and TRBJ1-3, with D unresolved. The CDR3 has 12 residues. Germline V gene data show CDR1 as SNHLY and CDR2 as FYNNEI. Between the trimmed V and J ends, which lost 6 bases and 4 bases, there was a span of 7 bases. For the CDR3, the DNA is TGTGCCAGCAGCGAGCTAGGAAACACCATATATTTT. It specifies CASSELGNTIYF.

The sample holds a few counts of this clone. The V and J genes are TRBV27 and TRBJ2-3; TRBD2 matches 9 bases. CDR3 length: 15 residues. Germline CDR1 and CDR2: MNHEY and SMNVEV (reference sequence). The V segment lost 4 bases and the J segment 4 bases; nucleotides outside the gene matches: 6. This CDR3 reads CASSYSSGVADTQYF. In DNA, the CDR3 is TGTGCCAGCAGTTACTCTAGCGGGGTAGCAGATACGCAGTATTTT.

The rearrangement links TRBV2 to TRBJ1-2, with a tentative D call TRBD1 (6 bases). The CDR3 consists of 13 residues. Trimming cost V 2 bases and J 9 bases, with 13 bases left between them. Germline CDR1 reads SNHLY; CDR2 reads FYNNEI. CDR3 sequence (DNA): TGTGCCAGCAGTGAAAGCAGGGGATCCAGCTACACCTTC. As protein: CASSESRGSSYTF.

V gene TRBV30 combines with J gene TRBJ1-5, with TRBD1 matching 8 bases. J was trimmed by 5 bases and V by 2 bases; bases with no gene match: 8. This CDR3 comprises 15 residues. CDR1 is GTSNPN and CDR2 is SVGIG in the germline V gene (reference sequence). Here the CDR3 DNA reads TGTGCCTGGAGTTCAGCAGGGGGCGTTTATCAGCCCCAGCATTTT. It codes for CAWSSAGGVYQPQHF.

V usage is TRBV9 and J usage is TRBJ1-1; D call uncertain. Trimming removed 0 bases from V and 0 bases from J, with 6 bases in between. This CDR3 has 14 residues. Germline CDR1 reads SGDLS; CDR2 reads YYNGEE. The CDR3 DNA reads TGTGCCAGCAGCGTAGTTGAGGTGAACACTGAAGCTTTCTTT. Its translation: CASSVVEVNTEAFF.

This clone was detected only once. In DNA form, the CDR3 reads TGTGCCAGCAGTGGAGGGACCATGCCCGATTCACCCCTCCACTTT. Amino acids: CASSGGTMPDSPLHF. The chain is built from TRBV6-1 and TRBJ1-6, with D possibly matching TRBD1 (5 bases). Germline lookup yields CDR1 MNHNS and CDR2 SASEGT. CDR3 size: 15 residues. Trimming pared 4 bases from V and 8 bases from J, leaving 15 bases between.

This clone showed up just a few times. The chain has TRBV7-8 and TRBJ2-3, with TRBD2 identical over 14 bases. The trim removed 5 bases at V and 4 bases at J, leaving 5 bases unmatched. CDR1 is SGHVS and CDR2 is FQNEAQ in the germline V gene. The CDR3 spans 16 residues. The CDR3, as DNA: TGTGCCAGCAGCCCGCGGACTAGCGGGGGGCCAGATACGCAGTATTTT. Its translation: CASSPRTSGGPDTQYF.

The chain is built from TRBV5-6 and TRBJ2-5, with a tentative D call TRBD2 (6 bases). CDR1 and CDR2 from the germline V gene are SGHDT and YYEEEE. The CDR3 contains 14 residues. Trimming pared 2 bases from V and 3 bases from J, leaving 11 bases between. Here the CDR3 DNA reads TGTGCCAGCAGCTTCGGGGGAATGGAAGAGACCCAGTACTTC. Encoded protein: CASSFGGMEETQYF.

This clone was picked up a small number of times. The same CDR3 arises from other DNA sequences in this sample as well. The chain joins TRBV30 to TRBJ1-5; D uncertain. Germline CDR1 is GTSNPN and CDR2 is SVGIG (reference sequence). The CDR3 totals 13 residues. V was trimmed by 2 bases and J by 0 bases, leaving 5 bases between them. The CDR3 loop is CAWSYDSNQPQHF. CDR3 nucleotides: TGTGCCTGGAGTTACGATAGCAATCAGCCCCAGCATTTT.

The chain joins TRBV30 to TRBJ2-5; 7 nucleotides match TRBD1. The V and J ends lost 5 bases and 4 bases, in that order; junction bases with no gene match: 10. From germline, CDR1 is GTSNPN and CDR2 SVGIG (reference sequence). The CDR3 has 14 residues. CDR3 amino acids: CAWGATGWGETQYF. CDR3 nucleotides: TGTGCCTGGGGGGCGACAGGGTGGGGAGAGACCCAGTACTTC.

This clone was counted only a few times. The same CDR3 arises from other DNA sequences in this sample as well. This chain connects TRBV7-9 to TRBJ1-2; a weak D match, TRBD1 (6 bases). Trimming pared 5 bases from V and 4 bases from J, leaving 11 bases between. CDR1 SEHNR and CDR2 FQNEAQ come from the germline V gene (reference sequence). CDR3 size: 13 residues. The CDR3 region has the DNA TGTGCCAGCAGCCCCCGGACAGCCTATGGCTACACCTTC. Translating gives CASSPRTAYGYTF.

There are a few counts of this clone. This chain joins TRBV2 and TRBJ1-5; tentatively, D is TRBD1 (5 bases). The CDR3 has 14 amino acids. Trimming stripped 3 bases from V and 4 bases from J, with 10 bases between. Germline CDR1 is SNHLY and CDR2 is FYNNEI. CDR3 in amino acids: CASSDVDRNQPQHF. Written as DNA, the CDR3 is TGTGCCAGCAGTGACGTCGACAGAAATCAGCCCCAGCATTTT. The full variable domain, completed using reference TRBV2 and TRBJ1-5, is EPEVTQTPSHQVTQMGQEVILRCVPISNHLYFYWYRQILGQKVEFLVSFYNNEISEKSEIFDDQFSVERPDGSNFTLKIRSTKLEDSAMYFCASSDVDRNQPQHFGDGTRLSIL.

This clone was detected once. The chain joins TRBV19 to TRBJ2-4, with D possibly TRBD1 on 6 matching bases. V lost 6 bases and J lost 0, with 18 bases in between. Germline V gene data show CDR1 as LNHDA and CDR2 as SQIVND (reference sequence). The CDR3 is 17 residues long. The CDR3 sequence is CASSTPGETKAKNIQYF. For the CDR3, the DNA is TGTGCCAGTAGCACCCCAGGGGAGACAAAAGCCAAAAACATTCAGTACTTC.

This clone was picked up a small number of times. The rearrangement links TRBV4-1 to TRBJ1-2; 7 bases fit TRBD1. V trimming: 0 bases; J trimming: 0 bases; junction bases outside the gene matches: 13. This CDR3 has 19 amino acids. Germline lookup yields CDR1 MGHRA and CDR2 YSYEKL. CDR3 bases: TGCGCCAGCAGCCAAGAAGGTAGGACAGGAGGCACTTCTAACTATGGCTACACCTTC. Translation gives CASSQEGRTGGTSNYGYTF.

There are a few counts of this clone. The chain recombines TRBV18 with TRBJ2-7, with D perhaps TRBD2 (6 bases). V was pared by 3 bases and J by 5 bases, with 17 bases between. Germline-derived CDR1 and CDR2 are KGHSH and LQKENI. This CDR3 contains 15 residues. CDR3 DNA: TGTGCCAGCTCACCCTCCGACGGGAGTGTGGACGAGCAGTACTTC. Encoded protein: CASSPSDGSVDEQYF.

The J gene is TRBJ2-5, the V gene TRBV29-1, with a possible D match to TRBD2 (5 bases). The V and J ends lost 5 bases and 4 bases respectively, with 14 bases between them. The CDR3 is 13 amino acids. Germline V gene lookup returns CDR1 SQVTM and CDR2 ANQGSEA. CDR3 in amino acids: CSVQGLHGETQYF. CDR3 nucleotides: TGCAGCGTTCAAGGACTCCACGGAGAGACCCAGTACTTC. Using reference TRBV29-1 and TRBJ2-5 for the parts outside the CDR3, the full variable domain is SAVISQKPSRDICQRGTSLTIQCQVDSQVTMMFWYRQQPGQSLTLIATANQGSEATYESGFVIDKFPISRPNLTFSTLTVSNMSPEDSSIYLCSVQGLHGETQYFGPGTRLLVL.

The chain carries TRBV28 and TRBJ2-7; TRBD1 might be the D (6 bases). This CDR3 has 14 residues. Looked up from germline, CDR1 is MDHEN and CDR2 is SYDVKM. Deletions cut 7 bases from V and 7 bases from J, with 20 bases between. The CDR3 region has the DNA TGTGCCAGCACCGGCGAGGGGGTGGTACGGGAGCAGTACTTC. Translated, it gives CASTGEGVVREQYF.

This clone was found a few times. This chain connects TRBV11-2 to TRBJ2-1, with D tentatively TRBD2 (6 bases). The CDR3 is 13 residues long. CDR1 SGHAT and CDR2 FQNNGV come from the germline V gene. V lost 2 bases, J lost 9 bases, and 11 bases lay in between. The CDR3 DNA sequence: TGTGCCAGCAGCTTAACTAGCTCTGGTGAGCAGTTCTTC. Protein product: CASSLTSSGEQFF.

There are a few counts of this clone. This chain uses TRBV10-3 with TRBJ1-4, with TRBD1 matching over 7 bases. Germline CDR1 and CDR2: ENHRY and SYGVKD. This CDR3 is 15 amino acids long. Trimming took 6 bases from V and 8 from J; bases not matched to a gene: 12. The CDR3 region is CAISDTGATGEKLFF. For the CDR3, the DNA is TGTGCCATCAGCGACACAGGGGCTACTGGAGAAAAACTGTTTTTT.

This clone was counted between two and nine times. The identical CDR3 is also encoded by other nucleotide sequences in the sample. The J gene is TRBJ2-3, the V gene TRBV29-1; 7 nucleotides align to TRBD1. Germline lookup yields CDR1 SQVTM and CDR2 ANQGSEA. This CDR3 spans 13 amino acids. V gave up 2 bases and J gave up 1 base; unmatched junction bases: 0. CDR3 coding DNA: TGCAGCGTTGAAACAGGGGGCACAGATACGCAGTATTTT. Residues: CSVETGGTDTQYF.

CDR3 in amino acids: CASSLEGSGIPLHF. For the CDR3, the DNA is TGTGCCAGCAGCTTGGAGGGCTCCGGAATCCCCCTCCACTTT. The chain recombines TRBV5-6 with TRBJ1-6, with no clear D. This CDR3 is 14 amino acids long. The germline V gene encodes CDR1 SGHDT and CDR2 YYEEEE. Trimming removed 0 bases at V and 13 bases at J, with 14 bases between.

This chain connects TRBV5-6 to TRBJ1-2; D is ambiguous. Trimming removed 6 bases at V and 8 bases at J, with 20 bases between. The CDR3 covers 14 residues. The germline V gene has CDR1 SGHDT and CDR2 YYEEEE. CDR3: CASKSTGPGEGYTF. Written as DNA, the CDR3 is TGTGCCAGCAAATCCACCGGGCCTGGAGAAGGCTACACCTTC.

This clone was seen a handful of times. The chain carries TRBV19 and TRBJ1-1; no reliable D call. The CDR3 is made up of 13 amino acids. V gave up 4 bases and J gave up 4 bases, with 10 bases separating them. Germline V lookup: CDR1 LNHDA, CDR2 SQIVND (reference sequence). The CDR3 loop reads CASSTATGTEAFF. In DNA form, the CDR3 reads TGTGCCAGTAGTACAGCAACCGGCACTGAAGCTTTCTTT.

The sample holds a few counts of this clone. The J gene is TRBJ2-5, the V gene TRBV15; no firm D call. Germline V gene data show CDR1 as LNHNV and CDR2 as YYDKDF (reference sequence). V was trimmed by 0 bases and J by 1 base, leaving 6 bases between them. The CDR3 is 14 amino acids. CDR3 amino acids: CATSRETAQETQYF. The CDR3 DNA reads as TGTGCCACCAGCAGAGAAACAGCCCAAGAGACCCAGTACTTC.

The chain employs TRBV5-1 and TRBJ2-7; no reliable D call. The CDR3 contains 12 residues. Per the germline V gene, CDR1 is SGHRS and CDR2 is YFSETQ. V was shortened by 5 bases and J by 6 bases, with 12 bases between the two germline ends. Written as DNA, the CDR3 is TGCGCCAGCAGGCTGCTGAGGTCCGAGCAGTACTTC. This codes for CASRLLRSEQYF.

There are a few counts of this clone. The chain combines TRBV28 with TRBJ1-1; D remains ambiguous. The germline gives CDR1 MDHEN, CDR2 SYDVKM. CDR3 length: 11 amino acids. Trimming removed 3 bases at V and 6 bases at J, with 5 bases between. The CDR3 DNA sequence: TGTGCCAGCAGTTTGTGGCCTGAAGCTTTCTTT. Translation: CASSLWPEAFF.

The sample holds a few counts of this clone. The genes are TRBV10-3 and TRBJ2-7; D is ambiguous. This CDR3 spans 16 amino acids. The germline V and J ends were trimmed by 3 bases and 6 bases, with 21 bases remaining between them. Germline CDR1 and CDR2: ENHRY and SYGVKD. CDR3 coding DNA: TGTGCCATCAGTGAATTTGGTGGTCAGGCGAGTGGCGAGCAGTACTTC. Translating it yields CAISEFGGQASGEQYF.

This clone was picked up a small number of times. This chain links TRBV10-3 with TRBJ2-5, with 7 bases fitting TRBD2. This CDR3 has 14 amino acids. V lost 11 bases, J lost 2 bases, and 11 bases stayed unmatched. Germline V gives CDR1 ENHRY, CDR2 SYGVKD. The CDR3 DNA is TGTGCCTCTTCCCTCAGCGGGGCTCAAGAGACCCAGTACTTC. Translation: CASSLSGAQETQYF.